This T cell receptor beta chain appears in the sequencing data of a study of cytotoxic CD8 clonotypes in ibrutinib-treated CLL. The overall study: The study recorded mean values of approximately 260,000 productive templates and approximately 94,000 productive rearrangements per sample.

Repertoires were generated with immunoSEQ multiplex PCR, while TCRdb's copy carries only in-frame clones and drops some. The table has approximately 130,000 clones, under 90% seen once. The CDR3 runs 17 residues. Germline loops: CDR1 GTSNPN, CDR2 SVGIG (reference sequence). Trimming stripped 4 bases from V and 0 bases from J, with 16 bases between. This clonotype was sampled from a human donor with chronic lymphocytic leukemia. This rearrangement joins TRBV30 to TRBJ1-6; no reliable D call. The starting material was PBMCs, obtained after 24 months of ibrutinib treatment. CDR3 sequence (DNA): TGTGCCTGGACCCTATCGCAGCCAAGCTCCTATAATTCACCCCTCCACTTT. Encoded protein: CAWTLSQPSSYNSPLHF.